The TCR beta chain under discussion was sequenced for a study of STAT5B mutations in CD4+ large granular lymphocyte leukemia. Notes on the study in general: CD4-sorted patient repertoires seemed more clonal than healthy CD4+ repertoires.

Germline V lookup: CDR1 KGHSH, CDR2 LQKENI. The CDR3 contains 12 residues. V was shortened by 3 bases and J by 0 bases, with 0 bases between the two germline ends. Only a few counts were recorded for this clone. The antigen is undetermined. Clones were sequenced by immunoSEQ multiplex PCR, and TCRdb holds only the in-frame ones, with some missing. The repertoire holds approximately 30,000 clones, with roughly 77% as singletons. The sample taken for sequencing was CD4+ T cells from blood buffy coats. The genes are TRBV18 and TRBJ1-3, with D unresolved. The sequence was obtained from a human donor in good health. The CDR3 DNA reads TGTGCCAGCTCACCCTCTGGAAACACCATATATTTT. As protein: CASSPSGNTIYF.